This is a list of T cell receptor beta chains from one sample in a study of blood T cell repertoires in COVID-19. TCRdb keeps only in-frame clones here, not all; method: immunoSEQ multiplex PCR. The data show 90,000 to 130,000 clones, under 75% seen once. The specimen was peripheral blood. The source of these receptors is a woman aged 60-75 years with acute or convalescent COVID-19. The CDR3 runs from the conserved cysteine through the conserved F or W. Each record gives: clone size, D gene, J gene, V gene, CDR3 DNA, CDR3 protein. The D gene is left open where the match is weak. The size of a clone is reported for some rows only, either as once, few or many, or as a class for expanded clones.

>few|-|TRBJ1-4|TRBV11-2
TGTGCCAGCAGCGAAGGGAGCGGGGCCCGTAATGAAAAACTGTTTTTT
CASSEGSGARNEKLFF
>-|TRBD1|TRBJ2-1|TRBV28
TGTGCCAGCAGTTCACCGGGACAGGGAGGTAACGATGAGCAGTTCTTC
CASSSPGQGGNDEQFF
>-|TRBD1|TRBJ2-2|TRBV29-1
TGCAGCCAAAGACAGGGGGGGTCCGGGGAGCTGTTTTTT
CSQRQGGSGELFF
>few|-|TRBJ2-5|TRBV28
TGTGCCAGCAGGGCCCCAGAGACCCAGTACTTC
CASRAPETQYF
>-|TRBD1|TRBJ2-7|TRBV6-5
TGTGCCAGCAGTTACGACAGGGGAACTTACGAGCAGTACTTC
CASSYDRGTYEQYF
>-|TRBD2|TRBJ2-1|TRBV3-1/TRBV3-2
TGTGCCAGCAGCTTGGGACTAGCTTCAGGGGAGCAGTTCTTC
CASSLGLASGEQFF
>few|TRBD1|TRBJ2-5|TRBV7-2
TGTGCCAGCAGCTTAAGCTACAGGGGAAGTTCGGCCCAGTACTTC
CASSLSYRGSSAQYF
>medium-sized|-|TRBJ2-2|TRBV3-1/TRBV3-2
TGTGCCAGCAGCCTTCAGAACACCGGGGAGCTGTTTTTT
CASSLQNTGELFF
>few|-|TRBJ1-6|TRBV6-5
TGTGCCAGCAGTTACTTAGGAGCTAAACGTAATTCACCCCTCCACTTT
CASSYLGAKRNSPLHF
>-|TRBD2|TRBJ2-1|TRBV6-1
TGTGCCAGCAGTGAATTTAGCGGGGGGGCCAATGAGCAGTTCTTC
CASSEFSGGANEQFF
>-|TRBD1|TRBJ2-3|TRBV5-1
TGCGCCAGCAGCTCAGGGGGCGTCGGCACAGATACGCAGTATTTT
CASSSGGVGTDTQYF
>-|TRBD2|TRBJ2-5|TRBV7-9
TGTGCCAGCAGCCGGGACTACCCCCGAGGGACCCAGTACTTC
CASSRDYPRGTQYF
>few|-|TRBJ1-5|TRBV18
TGTGCCAGCTCACCAGCAGGCAATAGCAATCAGCCCCAGCATTTT
CASSPAGNSNQPQHF
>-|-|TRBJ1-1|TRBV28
TGTGCCAGTAGTTCGGGGAGCGACACTGAAGCTTTCTTT
CASSSGSDTEAFF
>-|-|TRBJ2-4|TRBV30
TGTGCCTGGAGTGTGCGGTCTCTCGGCAAAAACATTCAGTACTTC
CAWSVRSLGKNIQYF
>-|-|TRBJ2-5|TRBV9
TGTGCCAGCAGCGCGGACAGTATGCAAGAGACCCAGTACTTC
CASSADSMQETQYF
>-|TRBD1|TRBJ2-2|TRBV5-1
TGCGCCAGCAAAATGGGGACAGTAAACACCGGGGAGCTGTTTTTT
CASKMGTVNTGELFF
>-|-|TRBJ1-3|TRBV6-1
TGTGCCAGCAGTGTAACCTCCCCACAGAGCTCTGGAAACACCATATATTTT
CASSVTSPQSSGNTIYF
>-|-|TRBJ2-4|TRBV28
TGTGCCAGCGCGGGGGCGCGGAATTCGGGCATTCAGTACTTC
CASAGARNSGIQYF